The subject of this entry is one T cell receptor beta chain. The antigen is undetermined. The repertoire was sequenced with immunoSEQ multiplex PCR; TCRdb's copy has only in-frame clones and lacks some. Here the sample spans tens of thousands of clones, roughly nine tenths being singletons. This sample stems from a study of T cell responses to AZD1222 COVID-19 vaccine. General study findings and limits: The breadth and depth of Spike-specific TCRs increased once two AZD1222 doses had been given. Just a handful of AZD1222 recipients tested seropositive at baseline. Spike-wide vaccine-associated CD4 TCRs dominated at 160-218 and 743-854. Repertoires were collected only later (after the peak T cell response had occurred).

Germline V gives CDR1 ENHRY, CDR2 SYGVKD. The CDR3 extends over 17 amino acids. V shed 2 bases and J 4 bases; nucleotides not matched to a gene: 7. Source: peripheral blood, taken 28 days after the second AZD1222 dose. This chain uses TRBV10-3 with TRBJ1-6; 8 bases are shared with TRBD1. This receptor was taken from an adult who received the AZD1222 COVID-19 vaccine. CDR3 residues: CAISEGQGGFYNSPLHF. CDR3 nucleotide sequence: TGTGCCATCAGTGAGGGACAGGGAGGATTTTATAATTCACCCCTCCACTTT.